This T cell receptor beta chain was captured in a study of OX40 agonist ivuxolimab in advanced cancers. Study results and caveats: The study found among the lowest clonal expansion in partial responders at 0.1-3.0 mg/kg. Which antigen the expanded peripheral T cells recognized is unknown. Expanded clones belonging to CD8+ T cells outnumbered, on average, those of CD4+.

The data were produced by immunoSEQ multiplex PCR, yet TCRdb's version contains in-frame clones alone and is incomplete. The table has about 25,000 clones, roughly three quarters seen once; the top ten hold 33%. To note about this clone: Its antigen is currently unknown.

The sequence was collected from an adult with an advanced solid tumor such as melanoma, head and neck, liver or kidney cancer. The sequenced sample was CD4+ or CD8+ T cells sorted from blood, obtained in a trial of the OX40 agonist ivuxolimab.

Here the CDR3 reads CASSGGTSAGELFF. The CDR3 DNA sequence: TGTGCCAGCAGTGGGGGCACTAGCGCCGGGGAGCTGTTTTTT. This chain joins TRBV28 and TRBJ2-2; D is perhaps TRBD2 (7 bases). Trimming removed 5 bases at V and 6 bases at J, with 13 bases between. Germline CDR1 is MDHEN and CDR2 is SYDVKM. This CDR3 has 14 amino acids.